This T cell receptor (beta chain) appears in the sequencing data of a study of identical twins. Carrying unique molecular identifiers, the cDNA also gained a universal primer site through template switching. MiXCR, applied by TCRdb to the 5' RACE reads, yields one record per CDR3 protein. The sample carries 350,000 or so distinct CDR3 sequences, 9% to 10% recorded once. On this clonotype: Its antigen remains unidentified.

Whole-study findings and limits: Beta out-of-frame sequences displayed a weaker excess of sharing between twins. A partial confounding effect on zero-insertion analyses could come from invariant MAIT and iNKT cells. Cord blood's abundant beta clonotypes had fewer insertions, unlike memory repertoires.

From germline, CDR1 is WNHNN and CDR2 SYGVQD (reference sequence). The CDR3 has 15 residues. Trimming removed 3 bases from V and 8 bases from J; junction bases left unmatched: 5. This receptor was obtained from a woman between 50 and 59 years old in good health. The chain recombines TRBV10-1 with TRBJ2-1, with 12 bases fitting TRBD2. Sequenced: naive T cells sorted from blood. The CDR3 bases are TGCGCCAGCAGTGATGGCCTAGCGGGAGGGTATGAGCAGTTCTTC. Translating it yields CASSDGLAGGYEQFF.